This T cell receptor beta chain was identified in a study of blood T cell repertoires in COVID-19. Study context: Samples of COVID-19 (acute and convalescent) were obtained from the United States, Italy and Spain.

This clone has only a few counts. In the authors' methods: Reference gene primer amplification gave nucleated cell count estimates. The protocol was immunoSEQ multiplex PCR, while the TCRdb copy is restricted to in-frame clones and leaves out a portion. V, J and clone size are taken as reported in that table, and D and trimming were inferred from the DNA itself. The profile shows more than 250,000 clones, over 75% of them singletons. Losses at the gene ends were 4 bases for V and 2 bases for J; bases not matched to a gene: 6. CDR3 length: 16 residues. Per germline, CDR1 SGHTA and CDR2 FQGNSA. This TCR came from a man aged 50 or older with active or convalescent COVID-19. V usage is TRBV7-2 and J usage is TRBJ2-7, with 12 bases that match TRBD1. The specimen sequenced was peripheral blood. CDR3 sequence: CASSSSGTGGTYEQYF. The CDR3 DNA reads TGTGCCAGCAGCTCTAGTGGGACAGGGGGCACCTACGAGCAGTACTTC.